The 20 T cell receptor beta chains given below trace back to one sample, sequenced in a study of response to subunit inactivated influenza vaccine. TCRdb reprocessed the RT-PCR reads via MiXCR and lists one record per CDR3 protein. The repertoire includes hundreds of thousands of distinct CDR3 sequences, approximately 15% of them detected once, and 6% to 7% sits in the top ten. Sequencing used PBMCs from blood, obtained approximately 15 days before vaccination. These receptors all stem from a man aged 50 to 60 who received an inactivated influenza vaccine.

This clonotype showed up just a few times. V is TRBV20-1 and J is TRBJ2-3, with a weak D call TRBD1 (6 bases). The CDR3 is made up of 15 amino acids. Germline V gene lookup returns CDR1 DFQATT and CDR2 SNEGSKA (reference sequence). The CDR3 DNA sequence: TGCGGCTGGCAGGACGTAGGGCGAGGGGGAGATACGCAGTATTTT. It translates to CGWQDVGRGGDTQYF.

This rearrangement joins TRBV20-1 to TRBJ2-5, with D perhaps assigned TRBD1 or TRBD2 (6 bases each). Germline CDR1 is DFQATT and CDR2 is SNEGSKA (reference sequence). This CDR3 is built from 14 residues. The germline V and J ends were trimmed by 6 bases and 2 bases, with 16 bases remaining between them. For the CDR3, the DNA is TGCAGTGCCCCAGGCCCGGGGGCGCAAGAGACCCAGTACTTC. As protein: CSAPGPGAQETQYF.

This clonotype was found a few times. This chain connects TRBV27 to TRBJ2-5; tentative D call: TRBD1 (5 bases). The germline V gene has CDR1 MNHEY and CDR2 SMNVEV (reference sequence). The CDR3 has 15 residues. The V and J ends lost 5 bases and 5 bases respectively, with 18 bases between them. The DNA for the CDR3 is TGTGCCAGCAGTGCCAGGGTGGGTGGACGGGAGACCCAGTACTTC. Protein: CASSARVGGRETQYF.

A few counts support this clonotype. The V gene is TRBV3-1, the J gene TRBJ1-1; the D gene is possibly TRBD1 (6 bases). The CDR3 contains 16 residues. Germline lookup yields CDR1 LGHDT and CDR2 YNNKEL (reference sequence). The V gene lost 2 bases and the J gene lost 0 bases, with 13 bases spanning the gap. The CDR3 DNA reads TGTGCCAGCAGCCAACCGACAGGTCGGTTGAACACTGAAGCTTTCTTT. This translates into CASSQPTGRLNTEAFF.

This clonotype came up a few times. The rearrangement uses TRBV30 and TRBJ1-3; D not resolved. V lost 1 base, J lost 3 bases, and 10 bases lay in between. CDR3 size: 14 residues. The V gene's germline CDR1 is GTSNPN and CDR2 SVGIG (reference sequence). The CDR3 region has the DNA TGTGCCTGGAGTGATCAGAGTATTGGAAACACCATATATTTT. Translating it yields CAWSDQSIGNTIYF. Based on the CDR3 plus reference TRBV30 and TRBJ1-3, the full variable domain is SQTIHQWPATLVQPVGSPLSLECTVEGTSNPNLYWYRQAAGRGLQLLFYSVGIGQISSEVPQNLSASRPQDRQFILSSKKLLLSDSGFYLCAWSDQSIGNTIYFGEGSWLTVV.

This clonotype was observed a handful of times. The rearrangement uses TRBV5-1 and TRBJ2-5; D may be TRBD1 (5 bases). Trimming removed 4 bases from V and 5 bases from J, with 15 bases in between. Germline CDR1 and CDR2: SGHRS and YFSETQ. The length of the CDR3 is 14 residues. The CDR3 bases are TGCGCCAGCAGCACCGGACAAAGCCGGGAGACCCAGTACTTC. Protein product: CASSTGQSRETQYF. The variable domain in full, completed from reference TRBV5-1 and TRBJ2-5, reads KAGVTQTPRYLIKTRGQQVTLSCSPISGHRSVSWYQQTPGQGLQFLFEYFSETQRNKGNFPGRFSGRQFSNSRSEMNVSTLELGDSALYLCASSTGQSRETQYFGPGTRLLVL.

This clonotype was observed at least ten times. This chain links TRBV6-2 or TRBV6-3 with TRBJ2-1; no clear D gene. V was trimmed by 5 bases and J by 7 bases, leaving 12 bases between them. The CDR3 extends over 13 amino acids. The germline gives CDR1 MNHEY, CDR2 SVGEGT. The chain's CDR3 is CASSPGRSNEQFF. The CDR3 nucleotides are TGTGCCAGCAGTCCCGGCCGCTCGAATGAGCAGTTCTTC.

V and J are TRBV13 and TRBJ2-4, with 8 bases matching TRBD2. Germline assignment: CDR1 PRHDT and CDR2 FYEKMQ (reference sequence). V lost 3 bases and J lost 0; bases outside the gene matches: 4. The CDR3 length is 16 residues. The CDR3 region has the DNA TGTGCCAGCAGCTTTCGGGGGGGAGAAGCCAAAAACATTCAGTACTTC. Protein sequence: CASSFRGGEAKNIQYF.

At least ten counts were recorded for this clonotype. This chain uses TRBV6-1 with TRBJ1-2; TRBD1 matches 10 bases. The CDR3 runs 15 residues. Germline V lookup: CDR1 MNHNS, CDR2 SASEGT. With V trimmed by 3 bases and J by 5 bases, 6 bases remained unmatched. This CDR3 reads CASSDPGTGAYGYTF. CDR3 DNA: TGTGCCAGCAGTGACCCTGGGACAGGGGCATATGGCTACACCTTC.

This clonotype was observed at least ten times. This sequence joins TRBV11-2 and TRBJ2-5; TRBD1 agrees at 7 bases. Unmatched junction bases numbered 8, after V lost 5 bases and J lost 2 bases. CDR1 and CDR2 from the germline V gene are SGHAT and FQNNGV. CDR3 size: 15 residues. In DNA form, the CDR3 reads TGTGCCAGCAGCCGGGGACAGACCATACAAGAGACCCAGTACTTC. This codes for CASSRGQTIQETQYF. Full variable domain (rest looked up from reference TRBV11-2 and TRBJ2-5): EAGVAQSPRYKIIEKRQSVAFWCNPISGHATLYWYQQILGQGPKLLIQFQNNGVVDDSQLPKDRFSAERLKGVDSTLKIQPAKLEDSAVYLCASSRGQTIQETQYFGPGTRLLVL.

The DNA of the CDR3 is TGTGCCAGCAGAACTGGGACTAGCGGGAATTACGAGCAGTACTTC. Translation: CASRTGTSGNYEQYF. The gene calls are TRBV13 and TRBJ2-7; 13 bases match TRBD2. V lost 6 bases to trimming and J lost 4 bases; unmatched junction nucleotides: 6. CDR1 and CDR2 from the germline V gene are PRHDT and FYEKMQ (reference sequence). The CDR3 totals 15 residues.

This clonotype was counted only a few times. The chain combines TRBV3-1 with TRBJ2-1, with 9 bases lining up with TRBD2. The germline CDR1 and CDR2 sequences are LGHDT and YNNKEL (reference sequence). The CDR3 runs 17 residues. V gave up 2 bases and J gave up 5 bases; unmatched junction bases: 10. The CDR3 protein is CASSQYLIAGADNEQFF. CDR3 in DNA: TGTGCCAGCAGCCAATACCTTATAGCGGGGGCCGACAATGAGCAGTTCTTC.

This chain links TRBV7-8 with TRBJ2-7, with TRBD1 identical over 10 bases. The germline gives CDR1 SGHVS, CDR2 FQNEAQ. The V and J ends lost 5 bases and 3 bases, in that order; junction bases with no gene match: 7. The CDR3 loop spans 15 amino acids. The CDR3 DNA follows: TGTGCCAGCAGCCGACAGGGGGCGGGAAGCTACGAGCAGTACTTC. Protein sequence: CASSRQGAGSYEQYF. The whole variable domain, filled in from reference TRBV7-8 and TRBJ2-7, reads GAGVSQSPRYKVAKRGQDVALRCDPISGHVSLFWYQQALGQGPEFLTYFQNEAQLDKSGLPSDRFFAERPEGSVSTLKIQRTQQEDSAVYLCASSRQGAGSYEQYFGPGTRLTVT.

V is TRBV10-2 and J is TRBJ2-7; TRBD2 aligns across 9 bases. V shed 6 bases, J shed 1 base, and the junction held 10 bases outside the gene matches. This CDR3 is built from 16 residues. CDR1 WSHSY and CDR2 SAAADI come from the germline V gene. The CDR3 here is CASRRGSGGRSYEQYF. In DNA, the CDR3 is TGCGCCAGCAGGAGGGGTAGCGGGGGAAGGTCCTACGAGCAGTACTTC.

This clonotype was recorded a few times. The chain recombines TRBV4-3 with TRBJ2-3; D gene ambiguous. Germline-derived CDR1 and CDR2 are LGHNA and YSLEER. Trimming removed 3 bases at V and 0 bases at J, with 19 bases between. The CDR3 has 18 amino acids. The CDR3 DNA follows: TGCGCCAGCAGCCAGGATGCGGTCTTTCGCGGTAGCACAGATACGCAGTATTTT. Amino acids: CASSQDAVFRGSTDTQYF.

This clonotype was counted only a few times. The chain has TRBV27 and TRBJ2-1; 7 nucleotides agree with TRBD1. The CDR3 is 15 amino acids. Trimming removed 3 bases from V and 3 bases from J; junction bases left unmatched: 5. CDR1 is MNHEY and CDR2 is SMNVEV in the germline V gene (reference sequence). The CDR3 region is CASSFGTVNYNEQFF. The CDR3 region has the DNA TGTGCCAGCAGTTTTGGGACAGTCAACTACAATGAGCAGTTCTTC.

The chain couples TRBV9 to TRBJ1-6; D is perhaps TRBD1 (6 bases). V lost 4 bases to trimming and J lost 5 bases, with 10 bases between them. The CDR3 sequence is 14 residues long. Germline V lookup: CDR1 SGDLS, CDR2 YYNGEE. In DNA, the CDR3 is TGTGCCAGCAGCCCGGCAGGGGATAATTCACCCCTCCACTTT. Its translation is CASSPAGDNSPLHF.

The rearrangement joins TRBV7-9 to TRBJ2-4; TRBD1 matches at 8 bases. The trim removed 3 bases at V and 2 bases at J, leaving 9 bases unmatched. Germline V gene sequence: CDR1 SEHNR, CDR2 FQNEAQ (reference sequence). The CDR3 consists of 17 residues. Here the CDR3 reads CASSFSGQGPTKNIQYF. In nucleotides, the CDR3 is TGTGCCAGCAGCTTTTCTGGACAGGGACCCACCAAAAACATTCAGTACTTC.

This clonotype turned up a few times. The chain recombines TRBV7-3 with TRBJ2-3; 7 bases line up with TRBD2. Looked up from germline, CDR1 is SGHTA and CDR2 is FQGTGA. The CDR3 runs to 16 residues. J was trimmed by 3 bases and V by 2 bases; bases with no gene match: 8. CDR3 DNA: TGTGCCAGCAGCTTAGTTGGGCGGGAGTCGACAGATACGCAGTATTTT. Translated, it gives CASSLVGRESTDTQYF.

This clonotype came up a few times. The V and J genes are TRBV27 and TRBJ2-5; possibly TRBD2 for D (5 bases). The CDR3 runs 15 residues. Trimming cost V 4 bases and J 4 bases, with 16 bases left between them. Germline lookup yields CDR1 MNHEY and CDR2 SMNVEV (reference sequence). CDR3 loop: CASSSRVRAGETQYF. CDR3 coding DNA: TGTGCCAGCAGTTCCCGCGTGAGGGCAGGAGAGACCCAGTACTTC.